The clone carrying this TCR beta chain appeared once. Researchers took RNA transcripts and amplified TCR beta CDR3 regions from them. After a first-round RT-PCR with HTBI primers, a second-round multiplex PCR was run. TCRdb itself ran the multiplex PCR reads through MiXCR, one entry per CDR3 protein. Here the sample spans 350,000 to 450,000 distinct CDR3 sequences, 21% being singletons. The V and J ends lost 6 bases and 3 bases respectively, with 11 bases between them. The CDR3 consists of 14 residues. This specimen comes from a study of Graves' ophthalmopathy and Graves' hyperthyroidism. This clonotype was sampled from a woman in her late teens or twenties with stable Graves' hyperthyroidism. What was sequenced was peripheral blood. The J gene is TRBJ2-2, the V gene TRBV12-3 or TRBV12-4; D perhaps matches TRBD2 (6 bases). This chain's CDR3 is CASSGRLDTGELFF. As DNA, the CDR3 is TGTGCCAGCAGCGGACGACTAGACACCGGGGAGCTGTTTTTT.